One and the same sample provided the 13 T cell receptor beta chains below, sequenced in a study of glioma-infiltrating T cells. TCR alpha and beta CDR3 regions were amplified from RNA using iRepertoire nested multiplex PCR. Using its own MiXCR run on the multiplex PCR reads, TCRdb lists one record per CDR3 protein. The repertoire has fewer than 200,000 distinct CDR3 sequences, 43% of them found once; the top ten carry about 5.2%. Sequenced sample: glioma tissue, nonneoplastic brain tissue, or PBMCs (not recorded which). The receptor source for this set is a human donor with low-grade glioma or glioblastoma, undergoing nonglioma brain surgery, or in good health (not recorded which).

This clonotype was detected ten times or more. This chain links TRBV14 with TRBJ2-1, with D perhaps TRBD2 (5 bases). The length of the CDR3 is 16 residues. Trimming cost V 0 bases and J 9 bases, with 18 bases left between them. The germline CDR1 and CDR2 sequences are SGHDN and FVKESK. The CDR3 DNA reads TGTGCCAGCAGCCAAGATCTCGCGTGGAGCGGCCCTGAGCAGTTCTTC. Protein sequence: CASSQDLAWSGPEQFF.

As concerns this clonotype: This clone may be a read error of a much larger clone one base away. CDR3 nucleotides: TGCAGTGCTAGAGATTTTAGAGGGAGCTCCTACGAGCAGTACTTC. It is translated as CSARDFRGSSYEQYF. This chain joins TRBV20-1 and TRBJ2-7; the D gene is possibly TRBD2 (5 bases). The CDR3 sequence is 15 residues long. The germline V and J ends were trimmed by 0 bases and 0 bases, with 12 bases remaining between them. CDR1 and CDR2 from the germline V gene are DFQATT and SNEGSKA (reference sequence).

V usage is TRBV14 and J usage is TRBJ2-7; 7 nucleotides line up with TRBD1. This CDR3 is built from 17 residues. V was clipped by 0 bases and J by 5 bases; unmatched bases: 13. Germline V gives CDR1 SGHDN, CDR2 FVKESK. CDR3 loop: CASSQEIVGTDFHEQYF. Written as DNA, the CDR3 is TGTGCCAGCAGCCAAGAGATAGTCGGGACAGACTTCCACGAGCAGTACTTC.

This CDR3 is CSASPGTSRSYEQYF. The CDR3 DNA follows: TGCAGTGCTAGCCCCGGGACTAGCAGATCCTACGAGCAGTACTTC. The gene calls are TRBV20-1 and TRBJ2-7; 9 nucleotides align to TRBD2. After removal of 3 bases from V and 1 base from J, the junction contained 7 bases not matched to a gene. Germline lookup yields CDR1 DFQATT and CDR2 SNEGSKA (reference sequence). The CDR3 has 15 residues.

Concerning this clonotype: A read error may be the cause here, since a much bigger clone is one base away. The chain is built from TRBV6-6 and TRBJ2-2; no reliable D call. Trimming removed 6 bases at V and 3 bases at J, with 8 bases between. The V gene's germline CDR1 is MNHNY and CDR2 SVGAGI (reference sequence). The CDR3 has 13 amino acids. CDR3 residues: CASSRDHTGELFF. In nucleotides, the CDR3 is TGTGCCAGCAGCCGCGACCACACCGGGGAGCTGTTTTTT.

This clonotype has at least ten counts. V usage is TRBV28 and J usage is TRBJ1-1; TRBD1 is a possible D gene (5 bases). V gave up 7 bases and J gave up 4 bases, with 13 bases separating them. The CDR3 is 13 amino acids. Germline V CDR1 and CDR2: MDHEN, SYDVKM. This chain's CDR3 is CASTRDGATEAFF. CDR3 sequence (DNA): TGTGCCAGCACCAGGGACGGGGCCACTGAAGCTTTCTTT.

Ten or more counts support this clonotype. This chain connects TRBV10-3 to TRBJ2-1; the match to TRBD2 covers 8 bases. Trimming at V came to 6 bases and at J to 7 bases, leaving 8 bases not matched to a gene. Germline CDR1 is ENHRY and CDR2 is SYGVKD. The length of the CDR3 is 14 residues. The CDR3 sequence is CAISPGLGRNEQFF. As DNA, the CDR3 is TGTGCCATCAGCCCGGGACTAGGGCGTAATGAGCAGTTCTTC.

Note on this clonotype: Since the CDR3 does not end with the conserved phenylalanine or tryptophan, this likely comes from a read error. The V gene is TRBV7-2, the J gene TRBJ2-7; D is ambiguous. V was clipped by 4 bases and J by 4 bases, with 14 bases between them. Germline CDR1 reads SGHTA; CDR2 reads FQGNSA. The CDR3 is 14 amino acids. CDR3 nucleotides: TGTGCCAGCAGCTCCCCTACCGGTCCATACGAGCAGTACTTA. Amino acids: CASSSPTGPYEQYL.

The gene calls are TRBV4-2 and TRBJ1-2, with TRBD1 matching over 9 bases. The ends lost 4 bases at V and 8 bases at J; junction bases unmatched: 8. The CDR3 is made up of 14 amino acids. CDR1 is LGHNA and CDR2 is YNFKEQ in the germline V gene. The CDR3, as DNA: TGTGCCAGCAGCCCCGCGGACAGGGGAGAAGGCTACACCTTC. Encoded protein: CASSPADRGEGYTF.

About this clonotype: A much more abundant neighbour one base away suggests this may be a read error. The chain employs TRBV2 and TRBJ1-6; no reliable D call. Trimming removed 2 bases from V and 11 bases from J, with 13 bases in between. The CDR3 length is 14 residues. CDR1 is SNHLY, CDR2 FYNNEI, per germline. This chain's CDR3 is CASSESLVETPLHF. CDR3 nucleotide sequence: TGTGCCAGCAGTGAATCACTGGTTGAGACACCCCTCCACTTT.

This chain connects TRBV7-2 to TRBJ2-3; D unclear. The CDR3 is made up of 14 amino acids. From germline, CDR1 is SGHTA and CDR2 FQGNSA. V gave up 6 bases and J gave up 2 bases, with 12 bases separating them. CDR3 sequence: CASRRADFTDTQYF. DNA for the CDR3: TGTGCCAGCAGACGGGCGGATTTCACAGATACGCAGTATTTT.

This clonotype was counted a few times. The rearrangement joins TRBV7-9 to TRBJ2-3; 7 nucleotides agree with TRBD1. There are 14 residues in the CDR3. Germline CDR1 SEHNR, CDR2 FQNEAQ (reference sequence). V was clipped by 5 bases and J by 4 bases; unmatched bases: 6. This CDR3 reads CASSKGAPPDTQYF. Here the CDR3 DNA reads TGTGCCAGCAGCAAGGGGGCTCCGCCAGATACGCAGTATTTT.

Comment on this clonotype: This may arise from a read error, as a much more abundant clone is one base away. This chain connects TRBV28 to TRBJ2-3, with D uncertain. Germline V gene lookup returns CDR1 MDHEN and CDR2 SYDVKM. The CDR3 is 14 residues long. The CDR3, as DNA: TGTGCCAGCCCCTTACCCCTGAGCACAGATACGAAGTATTTT. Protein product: CASPLPLSTDTKYF.